These T cell receptor beta chains were read from a single sample in a study of blood T cell repertoires in COVID-19. The data were produced by immunoSEQ multiplex PCR, yet TCRdb's version contains in-frame clones alone and is incomplete. Of about 320,000 clones in the sample, 90% were seen once. The sample taken for sequencing was PBMCs or T cells enriched from blood (not recorded which). The receptor source for this set is a man between 60 and 75 years old who had recovered from COVID-19. Each CDR3 is given with its conserved first and last residue. D genes are given only for firm matches. Clone size is given for some rows only: seen once, a few or many times, or a class if the clone is expanded.

CDR3 DNA | CDR3 protein | D gene | V gene | clone size | J gene
TGTGCCAGCAGCTTAGCGGGGACAGGGGTCGGAAACACCATATATTTT | CASSLAGTGVGNTIYF | TRBD1 | TRBV7-2 | . | TRBJ1-3
TGTGCCAGCACCAAGAGCGGGAGGGAAACCTACGAGCAGTACTTC | CASTKSGRETYEQYF | TRBD2 | TRBV6-5 | . | TRBJ2-7
TGTGCCAGCAGTCTAAGGACTAGCGGGATCCGTGATACGCAGTATTTT | CASSLRTSGIRDTQYF | TRBD2 | TRBV27 | . | TRBJ2-3
TGCAGCGTTGATCTCGCAGGGGGAAGAAGTGGCTACACCTTC | CSVDLAGGRSGYTF | TRBD1 | TRBV29-1 | . | TRBJ1-2
TGCGCCAGCAGTCCCAATCTCCAGACAGGCTATAATTCACCCCTCCACTTT | CASSPNLQTGYNSPLHF | . | TRBV5-1 | . | TRBJ1-6
TGCAGCCCTGACCCCAAACTAGCGGGAAACACCGGGGAGCTGTTTTTT | CSPDPKLAGNTGELFF | TRBD2 | TRBV29-1 | . | TRBJ2-2
TGTGCCAGCAGCCCCAGGGGGCCGGGCAATCAGCCCCAGCATTTT | CASSPRGPGNQPQHF | TRBD1 | TRBV7-8 | . | TRBJ1-5
TGTGCCAGCAGCTTAATACAGGGCAAAGAAAAACTGTTTTTT | CASSLIQGKEKLFF | . | TRBV7-9 | . | TRBJ1-4
TGTGCCAGCAGTCGGACATTGAACACTGAAGCTTTCTTT | CASSRTLNTEAFF | . | TRBV7-3 | . | TRBJ1-1
TGTGCCAGCACGCCCACCCGCCCGGGACAGACTAACTACGAGCAGTACTTC | CASTPTRPGQTNYEQYF | TRBD1 | TRBV28 | . | TRBJ2-7
TGCAGCGTTGAATCTTGGGGCGGGAAACCTTCCTCCACCGGGGAGCTGTTTTTT | CSVESWGGKPSSTGELFF | . | TRBV29-1 | . | TRBJ2-2
TGTGCCAGCAGAGTCGACAGGGGAATGAACACTGAAGCTTTCTTT | CASRVDRGMNTEAFF | TRBD1 | TRBV6-5 | . | TRBJ1-1
TGTGCCAGCAGCCAAGATCTCAGGACCTACGAGCAGTACTTC | CASSQDLRTYEQYF | . | TRBV3-1/TRBV3-2 | . | TRBJ2-7
TGCGCCAGCAGCTCAGGAAGTGGTGAAAAACTGTTTTTT | CASSSGSGEKLFF | . | TRBV5-1 | . | TRBJ1-4
TGTGCCAGCAGTTACGCAGGGGCTGGAAACACCATATATTTT | CASSYAGAGNTIYF | . | TRBV6-5 | . | TRBJ1-3
TGTGCCAGCAGCGTAGCTGGGGGGTCTCCCCCCGGGGAGCTGTTTTTT | CASSVAGGSPPGELFF | . | TRBV9 | . | TRBJ2-2
TGTGCCAGCCGGGAGGGTAGCACAGATACGCAGTATTTT | CASREGSTDTQYF | TRBD2 | TRBV2 | . | TRBJ2-3
TGTGCCAGCAGCTTGGCCATGACAGGGGACACTGAAGCTTTCTTT | CASSLAMTGDTEAFF | TRBD1 | TRBV5-4 | . | TRBJ1-1
TGTGCCAGCAGTCGGACAGGAGGCTACACCTTC | CASSRTGGYTF | TRBD1 | TRBV27 | . | TRBJ1-2
TGCGCCAGCAGCCAAGGAGGGTACGGCGATGAGCAGTTCTTC | CASSQGGYGDEQFF | . | TRBV4-1 | . | TRBJ2-1
TGTGCCAGCAGTCGGAGCGGTAGTACCTACAATGAGCAGTTCTTC | CASSRSGSTYNEQFF | . | TRBV11-2 | . | TRBJ2-1
TGTGCCAGCAGCTTGGTCGCGGGTTCCTACGAGCAGTACTTC | CASSLVAGSYEQYF | . | TRBV5-4 | . | TRBJ2-7
TGTGCCAGCAGTTGGAGTACGGCCTACAATGAGCAGTTCTTC | CASSWSTAYNEQFF | . | TRBV6-2/TRBV6-3 | . | TRBJ2-1
TGCAGCGTTACACAGGGGGTTAATGAAAAACTGTTTTTT | CSVTQGVNEKLFF | TRBD1 | TRBV29-1 | . | TRBJ1-4
TGTGCCAGCAGCTTACGCCTAGCGGGGTACAATGAGCAGTTCTTC | CASSLRLAGYNEQFF | TRBD2 | TRBV7-3 | . | TRBJ2-1
TGCGCCAGCAGTACTAGCGGGGGAAACTACGAGCAGTACTTC | CASSTSGGNYEQYF | TRBD2 | TRBV5-1 | . | TRBJ2-7
TGTGCCTGGAGTGTAGACTCGAGCTCCTACAATGAGCAGTTCTTC | CAWSVDSSSYNEQFF | . | TRBV30 | . | TRBJ2-1
TGTGCCAGCAGTCTATCCTTTCCCGTTCGAGGCAATCAGCCCCAGCATTTT | CASSLSFPVRGNQPQHF | . | TRBV6-6 | . | TRBJ1-5
TGTGCCAGCTGCAGACAGGGCAGCTCCTACAATGAGCAGTTCTTC | CASCRQGSSYNEQFF | TRBD1 | TRBV19 | . | TRBJ2-1
TGTGCCTGGGACGACAGGGGGAATGAAAAACTGTTTTTT | CAWDDRGNEKLFF | TRBD1 | TRBV30 | . | TRBJ1-4
TGTGCCAGCAGCTTAACAGCTACTGGGGCCAACGTCCTGACTTTC | CASSLTATGANVLTF | . | TRBV7-3 | . | TRBJ2-6
TGTGCCAGCAGTTTAACAGGGGCAACTAATGAAAAACTGTTTTTT | CASSLTGATNEKLFF | TRBD1 | TRBV7-9 | once | TRBJ1-4